These 12 T cell receptor beta chains share one sample of origin, sequenced in a study of blood T cell repertoires in COVID-19. TCRdb's copy holds only in-frame clones and misses some; the assay was immunoSEQ multiplex PCR. The table shows approximately 200,000 clones, with less than 95% occurring only once. The sample consisted of peripheral blood. The receptors come from a man aged 25-45 years with COVID-19, enrolled during active disease.

V gene TRBV11-2 combines with J gene TRBJ1-6; D is unclear. CDR1 and CDR2 from the germline V gene are SGHAT and FQNNGV. The CDR3 runs 13 residues. The V and J ends lost 4 bases and 10 bases respectively, with 11 bases between them. The DNA for the CDR3 is TGTGCCAGCAGCTCCCAGGCACTGTCACCCCTCCACTTT. It yields the protein CASSSQALSPLHF.

The V call is TRBV7-3, the J call TRBJ1-1, with D maybe TRBD1 (5 bases). Germline V gene lookup returns CDR1 SGHTA and CDR2 FQGTGA. The CDR3 is made up of 15 amino acids. V lost 4 bases to trimming and J lost 6 bases, with 18 bases between them. CDR3: CASSSREGREAEAFF. The CDR3, as DNA: TGTGCCAGCAGCTCGCGCGAGGGGCGGGAGGCTGAAGCTTTCTTT.

This chain links TRBV7-2 with TRBJ2-5, with D possibly TRBD2 on 5 matching bases. CDR1 and CDR2 (germline): SGHTA, FQGNSA. This CDR3 is built from 16 residues. V was cut by 0 bases and J by 5 bases, with 16 bases left in between. CDR3 loop: CASSLAPHGVGETQYF. DNA for the CDR3: TGTGCCAGCAGCTTAGCCCCCCACGGGGTTGGGGAGACCCAGTACTTC.

This clone occurred once. V is TRBV14 and J is TRBJ1-4; D call uncertain. This CDR3 spans 16 amino acids. Germline CDR1 and CDR2: SGHDN and FVKESK. V was clipped by 4 bases and J by 0 bases, with 12 bases between them. CDR3 sequence (DNA): TGTGCCAGCAGCCCCGGAGTAACGGCAACTAATGAAAAACTGTTTTTT. Translated: CASSPGVTATNEKLFF.

The chain combines TRBV14 with TRBJ2-5; 9 positions match TRBD2. V gave up 0 bases and J gave up 1 base; unmatched junction bases: 6. This CDR3 contains 17 residues. Germline CDR1 and CDR2: SGHDN and FVKESK. For the CDR3, the DNA is TGTGCCAGCAGCCAAGATACGGGAGCGGGGGGCCAAGAGACCCAGTACTTC. This codes for CASSQDTGAGGQETQYF.

The chain carries TRBV27 and TRBJ2-2; 9 bases are shared with TRBD1. Germline V gene sequence: CDR1 MNHEY, CDR2 SMNVEV (reference sequence). The CDR3 contains 15 residues. The trim removed 8 bases at V and 4 bases at J, leaving 8 bases unmatched. As DNA, the CDR3 is TGTGCCAGCGCCGGGACAGGGAGGCTCACCGGGGAGCTGTTTTTT. Its protein is CASAGTGRLTGELFF.

J is TRBJ1-2 and V is TRBV3-1 (or the pseudogene TRBV3-2), with D possibly being TRBD1 (5 bases). The CDR3 is 13 residues long. V was trimmed by 1 base and J by 7 bases, leaving 10 bases between them. Germline V CDR1 and CDR2: LGHDT, YNNKEL (reference sequence). The chain's CDR3 is CASSQGSRVGYTF. DNA of the CDR3: TGTGCCAGCAGCCAAGGTTCCAGGGTTGGCTACACCTTC.

This clone came up once. This same CDR3 is encoded by further DNA sequences in the sample. The chain uses TRBV18 and TRBJ1-5; TRBD1 agrees at 7 bases. J gave up 0 bases and V 5 bases, and 4 bases lay outside the gene matches. This CDR3 is 15 amino acids long. CDR1 and CDR2 from the germline V gene are KGHSH and LQKENI. As DNA, the CDR3 is TGTGCCAGCTCAGTAACAGGGGATAGCAATCAGCCCCAGCATTTT. This encodes CASSVTGDSNQPQHF.

This sequence joins TRBV7-9 and TRBJ1-6, with D tentatively TRBD1 (5 bases). The CDR3 covers 14 residues. Germline CDR1 SEHNR, CDR2 FQNEAQ (reference sequence). V lost 4 bases, J lost 6 bases, and 10 bases lay in between. The CDR3 nucleotides read TGTGCCAGCAGCTCCGGGGGTGGTAATTCACCCCTCCACTTT. Protein sequence: CASSSGGGNSPLHF.

V gene TRBV19 combines with J gene TRBJ2-6, with D tentatively TRBD1 (6 bases). CDR1 is LNHDA, CDR2 SQIVND, per germline (reference sequence). This CDR3 is built from 20 residues. Trimming cost V 11 bases and J 0 bases, with 29 bases left between them. CDR3 nucleotide sequence: TGTGCCGGGGGTTTCCCGGGACATAGATTTTTGCCCTCTGGGGCCAACGTCCTGACTTTC. Translation gives CAGGFPGHRFLPSGANVLTF.

The chain recombines TRBV3-1 (or the pseudogene TRBV3-2) with TRBJ1-2; D possibly corresponds to TRBD1 (6 bases). The CDR3 extends over 15 amino acids. With 1 base removed from V and 1 base from J, the gap between germline ends came to 10 bases. Germline V lookup: CDR1 LGHDT, CDR2 YNNKEL (reference sequence). DNA of the CDR3: TGTGCCAGCAGCCAAGTTTTACAGGGTAACTATGGCTACACCTTC. Protein: CASSQVLQGNYGYTF.

The chain is built from TRBV5-1 and TRBJ1-2; 7 bases map to TRBD1. The germline gives CDR1 SGHRS, CDR2 YFSETQ. The CDR3 runs to 14 residues. After removal of 4 bases from V and 4 bases from J, the junction contained 7 bases not matched to a gene. As DNA, the CDR3 is TGCGCCAGCAGCGGGGACAGCACCTTCTATGGCTACACCTTC. Amino acid sequence: CASSGDSTFYGYTF.